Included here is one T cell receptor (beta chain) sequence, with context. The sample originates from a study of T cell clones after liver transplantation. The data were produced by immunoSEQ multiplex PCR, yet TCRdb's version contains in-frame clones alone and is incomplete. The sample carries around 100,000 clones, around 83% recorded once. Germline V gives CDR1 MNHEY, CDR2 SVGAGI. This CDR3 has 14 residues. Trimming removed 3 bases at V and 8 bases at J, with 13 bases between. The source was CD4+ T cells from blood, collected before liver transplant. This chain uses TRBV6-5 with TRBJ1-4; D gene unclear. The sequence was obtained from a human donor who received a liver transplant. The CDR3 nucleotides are TGTGCCAGCAGTTATACGGTTGGGGAAGAAAAACTGTTTTTT. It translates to CASSYTVGEEKLFF.